This entry concerns a single T cell receptor (beta chain). Study processing details: Scientists estimated how many nucleated cells there were by amplifying reference gene primers. This table comes from immunoSEQ multiplex PCR, and its TCRdb copy is limited to in-frame clones, with some not included. V and J calls and clone size are those listed in that table; D and trimming were worked out from the DNA. The table includes 160,000 or so clones, 80% to 90% detected once. This specimen comes from a study of blood T cell repertoires in COVID-19. On the study more broadly: Acute and convalescent COVID-19 samples came from the United States, Italy and Spain.

The sequencing input was peripheral blood. The sequence came from a woman aged 40 to 50 with acute or convalescent COVID-19.

CDR3 residues: CASSLLRGSSYNEQFF. The CDR3 DNA sequence: TGTGCCAGCAGTTTATTAAGGGGAAGCTCCTACAATGAGCAGTTCTTC. The chain has TRBV28 and TRBJ2-1; D possibly corresponds to TRBD1 (5 bases). Trimming took 1 base from V and 0 from J, leaving 10 bases between them. This CDR3 has 16 residues. Looked up from germline, CDR1 is MDHEN and CDR2 is SYDVKM.